This paragraph covers one TCR beta chain sequence. Its antigen is as yet unknown. Data came from immunoSEQ multiplex PCR; TCRdb stores just in-frame clones and leaves some out. This sample carries roughly 66,000 clones, around 83% of them seen once, and the ten largest clones take 0.55% to 0.8%. This record belongs to a study of OX40 agonist ivuxolimab in advanced cancers. Blood draws occurred at baseline, cycle 4 day 1, and cycle 7 day 1. General observations from the study: Mean expanded clone counts were higher in CD8+ than CD4+ T cells.

Trimming took 3 bases from V and 0 from J, leaving 12 bases between them. This CDR3 spans 16 amino acids. Germline V gives CDR1 LGHNA, CDR2 YNFKEQ. The chain is built from TRBV4-2 and TRBJ1-3; D not certain. The sample consisted of CD4+ or CD8+ T cells sorted from blood, taken in a trial of the OX40 agonist ivuxolimab. This TCR was recovered from an adult with an advanced solid tumor such as melanoma, head and neck, liver or kidney cancer. The CDR3 region is CASSHTDWSSGNTIYF. The CDR3 region has the DNA TGTGCCAGCAGCCATACGGACTGGAGCTCTGGAAACACCATATATTTT.